The rows below give T cell receptor beta chains drawn from one sample of a study of blood T cell repertoires in COVID-19. Clones were sequenced by immunoSEQ multiplex PCR, and TCRdb holds only the in-frame ones, with some missing. The repertoire has around 300,000 clones, roughly nine tenths of them found once; the top ten carry about 2.2%. Material: PBMCs or T cells enriched from blood (not recorded which). The source is a woman aged 18 to 35 who had recovered from COVID-19. Each CDR3 is given with its conserved first and last residue. Each record gives: clone size, J gene, V gene, D gene, CDR3 protein, CDR3 DNA. The D gene is left open where the match is weak. Only part of the rows carry a size: once, few, many, or a class if the clone is expanded.

.,TRBJ1-1,TRBV5-1,.,CASSLDSPNTEAFF,TGCGCCAGCAGCTTGGACAGCCCGAACACTGAAGCTTTCTTT
.,TRBJ2-1,TRBV27,.,CASSPSPHEQFF,TGTGCCAGCAGTCCTAGCCCCCATGAGCAGTTCTTC
.,TRBJ2-7,TRBV3-1/TRBV3-2,.,CASSQSGSSYEQYF,TGTGCCAGCAGCCAATCAGGATCCTCCTACGAGCAGTACTTC
.,TRBJ1-5,TRBV27,TRBD1,CASSLPGGFGNQPQHF,TGTGCCAGCAGTTTACCAGGGGGATTCGGCAATCAGCCCCAGCATTTT
.,TRBJ2-5,TRBV29-1,.,CSDRRGMAQYF,TGCAGCGACCGTCGGGGGATGGCCCAGTACTTC
once,TRBJ1-1,TRBV7-2,.,CASSWELALDTEAFF,TGTGCCAGCAGCTGGGAGTTAGCGTTGGACACTGAAGCTTTCTTT
.,TRBJ1-1,TRBV27,TRBD1,CATLPNRGTEAFF,TGTGCCACCCTCCCAAACAGGGGCACTGAAGCTTTCTTT
.,TRBJ2-3,TRBV4-1,.,CASSQAETSGDTQYF,TGCGCCAGCAGCCAAGCCGAGACATCTGGAGATACGCAGTATTTT
.,TRBJ2-5,TRBV4-2,.,CASSQQGVPETQYF,TGTGCCAGCAGCCAGCAAGGGGTCCCAGAGACCCAGTACTTC
once,TRBJ2-5,TRBV7-9,.,CASTDRYQETQYF,TGTGCCAGCACAGACAGGTACCAAGAGACCCAGTACTTC
.,TRBJ1-1,TRBV29-1,TRBD1,CSVLGTGRGAFF,TGCAGCGTACTTGGGACAGGCCGGGGAGCTTTCTTT
.,TRBJ2-7,TRBV7-9,TRBD1,CASSLAEQGDEQYF,TGTGCCAGCAGCTTAGCGGAACAGGGGGACGAGCAGTACTTC
.,TRBJ2-5,TRBV3-1/TRBV3-2,.,CASSQDLARAFQETQYF,TGTGCCAGCAGCCAAGATCTGGCCAGGGCTTTTCAAGAGACCCAGTACTTC
.,TRBJ1-2,TRBV3-1/TRBV3-2,TRBD1,CASSQGRDRGRFNGYTF,TGTGCCAGCAGCCAAGGGCGCGACAGGGGGCGTTTTAATGGCTACACCTTC
.,TRBJ2-7,TRBV6-5,.,CASSTTGSYEQYF,TGTGCCAGCAGTACAACAGGGAGCTACGAGCAGTACTTC
.,TRBJ1-1,TRBV5-1,.,CASSRGAPRGTEAFF,TGCGCCAGCAGCCGGGGGGCCCCACGGGGCACTGAAGCTTTCTTT
.,TRBJ1-3,TRBV19,.,CASSIEIISGNTIYF,TGTGCCAGTAGTATTGAGATAATCTCTGGAAACACCATATATTTT
.,TRBJ1-1,TRBV12-5,.,CASGYEVRTEAFF,TGTGCTAGTGGTTACGAGGTCCGCACTGAAGCTTTCTTT
.,TRBJ2-3,TRBV2,.,CASSNVGVIDTQYF,TGTGCCAGCAGTAACGTGGGAGTGATAGATACGCAGTATTTT
.,TRBJ1-1,TRBV19,TRBD1,CASRMGDRTEAFF,TGTGCCAGTAGGATGGGGGACAGGACTGAAGCTTTCTTT
.,TRBJ2-5,TRBV7-6,.,CASSTGTTSWETQYF,TGTGCCAGCAGCACAGGGACTACCTCCTGGGAGACCCAGTACTTC
.,TRBJ2-1,TRBV6-6,.,CASRPEGNEQFF,TGTGCCAGCAGGCCTGAGGGCAATGAGCAGTTCTTC
.,TRBJ1-6,TRBV5-6,TRBD1,CASSSKGQGLVGGDSPLHF,TGTGCCAGCAGCTCCAAGGGACAGGGGTTGGTTGGAGGGGATTCACCCCTCCACTTT
.,TRBJ1-5,TRBV18,.,CASSPDREQPQHF,TGTGCCAGCTCACCAGACAGAGAACAGCCCCAGCATTTT
.,TRBJ2-7,TRBV9,.,CASSVAPVYEQYF,TGTGCCAGCAGCGTAGCTCCGGTTTACGAGCAGTACTTC
.,TRBJ1-5,TRBV12-3/TRBV12-4,.,CASSQGLWQPQHF,TGTGCCAGCAGCCAGGGTTTGTGGCAGCCCCAGCATTTT
.,TRBJ1-1,TRBV27,.,CASSKQVQNTEAFF,TGTGCCAGCAGTAAACAGGTCCAGAACACTGAAGCTTTCTTT
.,TRBJ2-1,TRBV3-1/TRBV3-2,.,CASSQDFLDRNNEQFF,TGTGCCAGCAGCCAAGATTTTCTCGACAGAAACAATGAGCAGTTCTTC
.,TRBJ1-5,TRBV27,.,CASSLSGGGQPQHF,TGTGCCAGCAGTTTGTCGGGAGGGGGTCAGCCCCAGCATTTT
.,TRBJ1-5,TRBV6-5,TRBD1,CASSYGNGQGQPQHF,TGTGCCAGCAGTTACGGTAACGGACAGGGACAGCCCCAGCATTTT
.,TRBJ1-4,TRBV9,.,CASSQEAATNEKLFF,TGTGCCAGCAGCCAGGAGGCTGCAACTAATGAAAAACTGTTTTTT
.,TRBJ2-1,TRBV29-1,.,CSVGMGPAVYNEQFF,TGCAGCGTTGGGATGGGGCCGGCGGTCTACAATGAGCAGTTCTTC
once,TRBJ2-7,TRBV11-2,TRBD2,CASSLREDPREQYF,TGTGCCAGCAGCCTCCGGGAGGACCCTCGGGAGCAGTACTTC
.,TRBJ2-3,TRBV5-1,.,CASSLELVIMDTQYF,TGCGCCAGCAGCTTGGAACTAGTCATCATGGATACGCAGTATTTT
.,TRBJ2-3,TRBV15,.,CATSRRSGGTDTQYF,TGTGCCACCAGCAGACGATCGGGGGGCACAGATACGCAGTATTTT
.,TRBJ1-3,TRBV5-1,.,CASSLPGNSGNTIYF,TGCGCCAGCAGCTTGCCAGGGAACTCTGGAAACACCATATATTTT
.,TRBJ1-1,TRBV3-1/TRBV3-2,TRBD1,CASSLGAGQGHTEAFF,TGTGCCAGCAGCTTGGGGGCCGGACAGGGACACACTGAAGCTTTCTTT
.,TRBJ1-6,TRBV19,TRBD1,CASKITGQGNSPLHF,TGTGCCAGCAAGATTACGGGACAGGGAAATTCACCCCTCCACTTT
.,TRBJ1-1,TRBV6-5,.,CASEFRRGGTEAFF,TGTGCCAGCGAGTTTAGGAGGGGTGGGACTGAAGCTTTCTTT
once,TRBJ2-1,TRBV5-4,TRBD2,CASSLSTSGGAYNEQFF,TGTGCCAGCAGCTTGAGTACTAGCGGGGGGGCCTACAATGAGCAGTTCTTC
.,TRBJ1-3,TRBV27,.,CASSLGVSGNTIYF,TGTGCCAGCAGTTTGGGAGTCTCTGGAAACACCATATATTTT
.,TRBJ1-6,TRBV12-5,.,CASGLVHAGGWDNSPLHF,TGTGCTAGTGGTTTGGTACACGCAGGAGGATGGGATAATTCACCCCTCCACTTT
.,TRBJ1-1,TRBV7-9,.,CASSFRTAAGAFF,TGTGCCAGCAGCTTTCGGACAGCGGCGGGAGCTTTCTTT
.,TRBJ2-5,TRBV4-1,TRBD2,CASSQVSSGAGETQYF,TGCGCCAGCAGCCAAGTCTCTAGCGGGGCAGGGGAGACCCAGTACTTC
once,TRBJ2-2,TRBV19,TRBD1,CASKGQGAVGELFF,TGTGCCAGTAAGGGACAGGGGGCGGTCGGGGAGCTGTTTTTT
.,TRBJ1-1,TRBV19,.,CASSQQGVGTEAFF,TGTGCCAGTAGCCAGCAGGGTGTCGGCACTGAAGCTTTCTTT
.,TRBJ1-1,TRBV12-3/TRBV12-4,TRBD1,CASSGTAF,TGTGCCAGCAGTGGGACAGCGTTT
.,TRBJ2-5,TRBV11-2,.,CASSLAPGVAQYF,TGTGCCAGCAGCTTAGCCCCAGGGGTAGCCCAGTACTTC
once,TRBJ2-7,TRBV28,.,CASSRAGTAAREQYF,TGTGCCAGCAGCCGGGCCGGGACTGCCGCGCGGGAGCAGTACTTC
.,TRBJ2-2,TRBV4-1,TRBD1,CASSTGQGYVTGELFF,TGCGCCAGCAGCACGGGACAGGGGTATGTTACCGGGGAGCTGTTTTTT
.,TRBJ2-3,TRBV29-1,.,CSVVARGRTDTQYF,TGCAGCGTTGTTGCCAGGGGGAGGACAGATACGCAGTATTTT
.,TRBJ2-5,TRBV7-2,TRBD2,CASGLVAGPQETQYF,TGTGCCAGCGGACTCGTAGCGGGGCCCCAAGAGACCCAGTACTTC
.,TRBJ1-3,TRBV21-1,.,CASSPGWTVREGVGNTIYF,TGTGCCAGCAGCCCCGGATGGACGGTCAGAGAAGGGGTCGGAAACACCATATATTTT
once,TRBJ2-1,TRBV5-1,TRBD1,CASSPTGGLYNEQFF,TGCGCCAGCAGCCCGACAGGGGGCCTCTACAATGAGCAGTTCTTC
.,TRBJ2-7,TRBV7-9,TRBD2,CASSLGGDSYEQYF,TGTGCCAGCAGCTTGGGGGGGGACTCCTACGAGCAGTACTTC